This T cell receptor beta chain was identified in a study of cytomegalovirus exposure and HLA in healthy donors. Study-level results: Whilst most TCR sequences proved rare, a subset of public TCRs occurred across many donors.

From germline, CDR1 is MNHNS and CDR2 SASEGT. With 3 bases clipped from V and 4 bases from J, the junction kept 2 bases outside the gene matches. This CDR3 contains 13 residues. The roughly 120-subject validation cohort, separate from the roughly 700-subject first cohort, included the donors. Profiling relied on immunoSEQ multiplex PCR, and the TCRdb table lists in-frame clones only, not all of them. The sample contains 190,000 or so clones, roughly 82% of which appear only once. Details on this clone: As yet, its antigen is unknown.

This clonotype originated in a woman aged 30 to 39 in good health and CMV-seropositive. Sequenced sample: PBMCs. The chain links TRBV6-1 to TRBJ2-7, with 8 bases aligning to TRBD1. The DNA for the CDR3 is TGTGCCAGCAGTGACAGGGGGCTATACGAGCAGTACTTC. It encodes CASSDRGLYEQYF.